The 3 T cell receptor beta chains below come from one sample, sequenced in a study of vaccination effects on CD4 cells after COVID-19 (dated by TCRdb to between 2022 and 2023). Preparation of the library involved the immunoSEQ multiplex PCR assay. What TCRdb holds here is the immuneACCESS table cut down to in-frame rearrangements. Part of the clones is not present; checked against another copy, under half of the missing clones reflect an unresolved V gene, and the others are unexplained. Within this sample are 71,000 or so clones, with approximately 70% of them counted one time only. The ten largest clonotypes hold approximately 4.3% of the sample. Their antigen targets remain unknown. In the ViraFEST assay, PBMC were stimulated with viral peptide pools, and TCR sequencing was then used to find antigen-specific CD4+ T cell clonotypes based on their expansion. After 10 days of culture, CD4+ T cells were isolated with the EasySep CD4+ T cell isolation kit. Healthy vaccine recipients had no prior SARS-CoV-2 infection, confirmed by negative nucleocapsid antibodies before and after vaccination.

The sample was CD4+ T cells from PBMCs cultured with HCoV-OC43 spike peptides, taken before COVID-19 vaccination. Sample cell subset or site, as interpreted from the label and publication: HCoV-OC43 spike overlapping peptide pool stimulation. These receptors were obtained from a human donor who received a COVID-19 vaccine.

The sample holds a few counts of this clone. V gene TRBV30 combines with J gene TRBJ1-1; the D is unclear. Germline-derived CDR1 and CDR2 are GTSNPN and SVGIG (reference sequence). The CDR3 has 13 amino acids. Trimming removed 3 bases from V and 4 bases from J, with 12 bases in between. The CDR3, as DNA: TGTGCCTGGAGCCGGACCGATTCCACTGAAGCTTTCTTT. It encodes CAWSRTDSTEAFF. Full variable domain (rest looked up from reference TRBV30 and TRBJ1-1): SQTIHQWPATLVQPVGSPLSLECTVEGTSNPNLYWYRQAAGRGLQLLFYSVGIGQISSEVPQNLSASRPQDRQFILSSKKLLLSDSGFYLCAWSRTDSTEAFFGQGTRLTVV.

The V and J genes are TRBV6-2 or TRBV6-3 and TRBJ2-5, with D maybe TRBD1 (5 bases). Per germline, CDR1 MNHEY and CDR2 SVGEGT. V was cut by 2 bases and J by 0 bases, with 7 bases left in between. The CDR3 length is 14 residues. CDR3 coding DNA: TGTGCCAGCAGTTACGTGGACAACCAAGAGACCCAGTACTTC. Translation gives CASSYVDNQETQYF.

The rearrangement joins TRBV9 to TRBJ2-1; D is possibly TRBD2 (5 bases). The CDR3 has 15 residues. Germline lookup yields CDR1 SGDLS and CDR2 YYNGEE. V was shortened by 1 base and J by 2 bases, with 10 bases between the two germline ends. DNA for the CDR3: TGTGCCAGCAGCGTAATGGGGAGTACCTACAATGAGCAGTTCTTC. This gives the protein CASSVMGSTYNEQFF.